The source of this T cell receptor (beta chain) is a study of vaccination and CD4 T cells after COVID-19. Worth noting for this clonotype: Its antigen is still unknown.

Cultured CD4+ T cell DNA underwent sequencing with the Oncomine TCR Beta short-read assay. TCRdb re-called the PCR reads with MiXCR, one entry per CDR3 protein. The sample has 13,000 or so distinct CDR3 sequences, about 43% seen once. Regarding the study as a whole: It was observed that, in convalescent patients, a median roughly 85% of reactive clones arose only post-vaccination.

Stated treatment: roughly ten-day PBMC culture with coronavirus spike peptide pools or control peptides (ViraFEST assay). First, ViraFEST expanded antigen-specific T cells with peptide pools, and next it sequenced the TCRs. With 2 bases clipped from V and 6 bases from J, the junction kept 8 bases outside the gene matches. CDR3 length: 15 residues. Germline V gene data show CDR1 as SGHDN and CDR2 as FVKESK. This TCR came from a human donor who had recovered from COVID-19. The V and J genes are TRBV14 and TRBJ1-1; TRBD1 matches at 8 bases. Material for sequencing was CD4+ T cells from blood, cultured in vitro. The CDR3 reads CASSQRTGQLAEAFF. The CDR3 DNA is TGTGCCAGCAGCCAAAGGACAGGGCAGCTGGCTGAAGCTTTCTTT. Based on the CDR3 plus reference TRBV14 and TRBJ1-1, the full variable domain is EAGVTQFPSHSVIEKGQTVTLRCDPISGHDNLYWYRRVMGKEIKFLLHFVKESKQDESGMPNNRFLAERTGGTYSTLKVQPAELEDSGVYFCASSQRTGQLAEAFFGQGTRLTVV.